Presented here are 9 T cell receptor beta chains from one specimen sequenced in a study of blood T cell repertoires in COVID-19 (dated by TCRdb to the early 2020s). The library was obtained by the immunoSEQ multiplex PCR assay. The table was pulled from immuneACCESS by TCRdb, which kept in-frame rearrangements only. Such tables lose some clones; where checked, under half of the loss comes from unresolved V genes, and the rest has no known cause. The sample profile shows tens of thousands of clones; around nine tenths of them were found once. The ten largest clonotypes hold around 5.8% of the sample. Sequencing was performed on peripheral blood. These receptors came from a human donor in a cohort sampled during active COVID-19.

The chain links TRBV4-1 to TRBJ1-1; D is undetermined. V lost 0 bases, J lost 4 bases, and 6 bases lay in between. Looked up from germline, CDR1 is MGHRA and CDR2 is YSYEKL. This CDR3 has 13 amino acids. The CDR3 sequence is CASSQDGFTEAFF. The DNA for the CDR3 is TGCGCCAGCAGCCAAGACGGGTTCACTGAAGCTTTCTTT.

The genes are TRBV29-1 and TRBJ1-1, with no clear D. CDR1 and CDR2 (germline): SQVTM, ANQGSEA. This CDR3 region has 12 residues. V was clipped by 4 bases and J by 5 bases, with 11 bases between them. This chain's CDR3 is CSVVFSQTEAFF. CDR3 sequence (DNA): TGCAGCGTTGTATTCTCACAGACTGAAGCTTTCTTT.

For the CDR3, the DNA is TGTGCCAGCAGCTTAGTACCCAACCCTACTAGTGGAGAGACCCAGTACTTC. Translated: CASSLVPNPTSGETQYF. The chain links TRBV7-2 to TRBJ2-5, with a possible D match to TRBD2 (5 bases). Germline V lookup: CDR1 SGHTA, CDR2 FQGNSA. V lost 1 base and J 4 bases, leaving 19 bases between the germline ends. There are 17 residues in the CDR3.

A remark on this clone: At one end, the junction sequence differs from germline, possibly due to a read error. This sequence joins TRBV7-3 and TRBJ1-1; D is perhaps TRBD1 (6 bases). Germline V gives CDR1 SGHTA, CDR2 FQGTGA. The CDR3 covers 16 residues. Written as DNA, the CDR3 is TGTGCCAGCAGTTTAAGCCCCCCCGGACAGCACACTGAAGCTTTCTTT. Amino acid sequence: CASSLSPPGQHTEAFF.

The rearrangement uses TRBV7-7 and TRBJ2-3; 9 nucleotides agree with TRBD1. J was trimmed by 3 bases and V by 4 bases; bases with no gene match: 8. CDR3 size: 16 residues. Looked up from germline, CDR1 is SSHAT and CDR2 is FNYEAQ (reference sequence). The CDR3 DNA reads TGTGCCAGCAGCTCGGCCTCGGACAGGGGAACAGATACGCAGTATTTT. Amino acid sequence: CASSSASDRGTDTQYF.

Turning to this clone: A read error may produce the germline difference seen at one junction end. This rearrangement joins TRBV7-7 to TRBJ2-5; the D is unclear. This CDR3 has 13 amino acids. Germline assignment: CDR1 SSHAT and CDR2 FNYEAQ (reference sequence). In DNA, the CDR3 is TGTGCTAGCAGCTTGACTGCGAGGGAGACCCAGTACTTC. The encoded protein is CASSLTARETQYF.

The CDR3: CASSPFRGIQSPYEQYF. The CDR3 DNA follows: TGTGCCAGCAGCCCGTTCAGGGGAATTCAAAGTCCCTACGAGCAGTACTTC. The genes are TRBV5-6 and TRBJ2-7; TRBD1 is a possible D gene (6 bases). V gave up 4 bases and J gave up 2 bases, with 22 bases separating them. Germline V lookup: CDR1 SGHDT, CDR2 YYEEEE. This CDR3 region has 17 residues.

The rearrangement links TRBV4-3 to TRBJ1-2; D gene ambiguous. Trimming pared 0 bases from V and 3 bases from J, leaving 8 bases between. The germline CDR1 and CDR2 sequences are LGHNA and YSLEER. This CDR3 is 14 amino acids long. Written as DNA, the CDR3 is TGCGCCAGCAGCCAAGATCGAGGGTACTATGGCTACACCTTC. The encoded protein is CASSQDRGYYGYTF.

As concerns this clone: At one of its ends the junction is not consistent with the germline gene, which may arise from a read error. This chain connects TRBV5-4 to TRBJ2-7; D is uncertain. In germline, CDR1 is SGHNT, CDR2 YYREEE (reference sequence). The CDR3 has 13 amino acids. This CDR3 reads CASSLDNSFEQYF. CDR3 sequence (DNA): TGTGCCAGCAGCTTAGACAACTCCTTCGAGCAGTACTTC. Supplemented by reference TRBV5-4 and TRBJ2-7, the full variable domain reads ETGVTQSPTHLIKTRGQQVTLRCSSQSGHNTVSWYQQALGQGPQFIFQYYREEENGRGNFPPRFSGLQFPNYSSELNVNALELDDSALYLCASSLDNSFEQYFGPGTRLTVT.